The 5 T cell receptor beta chains in this list originate from one sample, sequenced in a study of CD8 T cells in ankylosing spondylitis. TCRdb ran MiXCR on the 5' RACE reads and lists one entry per CDR3 protein. The sample lists 200,000 to 250,000 distinct CDR3 sequences, under 12% seen once, with less than 25% in the top ten. Sequences were obtained from blood, either unsorted or a sorted T cell fraction (not recorded which). Receptors were obtained from a male donor with ankylosing spondylitis or in good health (not recorded which).

This clonotype was recorded many times. V usage is TRBV3-1 and J usage is TRBJ1-2, with D maybe TRBD1 (6 bases). Per germline, CDR1 LGHDT and CDR2 YNNKEL (reference sequence). The CDR3 is made up of 13 amino acids. V was cut by 1 base and J by 7 bases, with 10 bases left in between. CDR3 sequence: CASSQGARGGYTF. DNA for the CDR3: TGTGCCAGCAGCCAAGGGGCCAGGGGTGGCTACACCTTC.

This clonotype was seen ten or more times. DNA for the CDR3: TGTGCCAGCAGTTTAACGGCAGGGGGTGCCGGGGAGCTGTTTTTT. This codes for CASSLTAGGAGELFF. The chain carries TRBV12-3 or TRBV12-4 and TRBJ2-2; TRBD1 matches at 7 bases. The V segment lost 2 bases and the J segment 6 bases; nucleotides outside the gene matches: 6. This CDR3 has 15 amino acids.

This clonotype showed up many times. J is TRBJ2-1 and V is TRBV3-1; 9 bases line up with TRBD1. The CDR3 is made up of 14 amino acids. Germline assignment: CDR1 LGHDT and CDR2 YNNKEL (reference sequence). V lost 3 bases to trimming and J lost 10 bases; unmatched junction nucleotides: 7. CDR3: CASSHTGTGNEQFF. CDR3 nucleotides: TGTGCCAGCAGCCACACCGGGACAGGGAACGAGCAGTTCTTC.

This clonotype was found many times. This CDR3 is CASSLADRANTEAFF. In nucleotides, the CDR3 is TGTGCCAGCAGTTTAGCAGACAGGGCCAACACTGAAGCTTTCTTT. The chain links TRBV12-3 or TRBV12-4 to TRBJ1-1; 7 nucleotides line up with TRBD1. Trimming took 0 bases from V and 2 from J; bases not matched to a gene: 3. There are 15 residues in the CDR3.

This clonotype came up many times. V is TRBV12-3 or TRBV12-4 and J is TRBJ1-5, with a weak D call TRBD1 (5 bases). V dropped 2 bases and J dropped 0 bases, with 8 bases sitting between them. The CDR3 totals 15 residues. The CDR3 is CASSLQGGSNQPQHF. The CDR3 region has the DNA TGTGCCAGCAGTTTACAGGGCGGTAGCAATCAGCCCCAGCATTTT.